Shown below are 5 T cell receptor beta chains from a single sample sequenced in a study of cytomegalovirus exposure and HLA in healthy donors. The PCR used 60 Vbeta and 13 Jbeta primers. Here immunoSEQ multiplex PCR was the method, and the copy in TCRdb shows in-frame clones only, minus some. The sample has 120,000 to 150,000 clones; about three fifths are singletons. The sequenced material came from PBMCs. The receptors were sampled from a woman aged 25 to 39 in good health and CMV-seropositive.

This clone was seen more than once but under ten times. The chain combines TRBV6-5 with TRBJ1-2; D gene uncertain. This CDR3 comprises 12 residues. Germline assignment: CDR1 MNHEY and CDR2 SVGAGI. Deletions cut 6 bases from V and 7 bases from J, with 12 bases between. The CDR3 reads CASSLPGRGYTF. CDR3 coding DNA: TGTGCCAGCAGCCTCCCTGGGCGTGGCTACACCTTC.

This clone was observed a handful of times. V and J are TRBV7-3 and TRBJ2-1; possible D gene TRBD1, 5 bases. Germline assignment: CDR1 SGHTA and CDR2 FQGTGA. The CDR3 sequence is 12 residues long. V was clipped by 2 bases and J by 10 bases, with 9 bases between them. CDR3 sequence reads: CASSLYQGEQFF. For the CDR3, the DNA is TGTGCCAGCAGCTTATACCAGGGCGAGCAGTTCTTC.

This clone was recorded a few times. The chain is built from TRBV11-3 and TRBJ2-2; weak D call: TRBD2 (6 bases). V lost 3 bases to trimming and J lost 4 bases, with 9 bases between them. Germline CDR1 is SGHNT and CDR2 is YENEEA. This CDR3 comprises 14 residues. CDR3 sequence reads: CASSLRGSTGELFF. The CDR3, as DNA: TGTGCCAGCAGCTTGCGGGGTAGCACCGGGGAGCTGTTTTTT.

V gene TRBV4-1 combines with J gene TRBJ2-7; D is perhaps TRBD1 (6 bases). CDR1 and CDR2 (germline): MGHRA, YSYEKL. V lost 4 bases and J 7 bases, leaving 14 bases between the germline ends. The CDR3 totals 13 residues. CDR3 sequence (DNA): TGCGCCAGCAGCCCCAACAGGGCTCGGGAGCAGTACTTC. Amino acid sequence: CASSPNRAREQYF.

This clone showed up just a few times. This likely stems from a read error, as it lies one base from a far larger clone. The chain has TRBV1 and TRBJ2-7; TRBD1 was called by the table and not checked on the DNA. TRBV1 is recorded as a pseudogene. This CDR3 has 13 amino acids. CDR3 region: CTSSQDRDNEQFV. DNA of the CDR3: TGCACCAGCAGCCAAGACAGGGACAATGAGCAGTTCGTC.